The present TCR beta chain was sequenced within a study of spatial heterogeneity in lung cancer. General study results and limits: It was found that expanded intratumoral alpha and beta TCR counts tracked tumor mutation counts.

This clonotype has a single count. Its antigen is unidentified. The germline V gene encodes CDR1 MGHRA and CDR2 YSYEKL. This CDR3 is 16 amino acids long. The germline V and J ends were trimmed by 3 bases and 3 bases, with 17 bases remaining between them. Stated time point: sample taken at primary tumor resection. TCRdb reanalysed the 5' RACE reads using MiXCR and keeps one entry per CDR3 protein. The sample includes over 5,500 distinct CDR3 sequences, about 15% seen only once; the top ten take approximately 11%. This chain uses TRBV4-1 with TRBJ1-1; D is ambiguous. The receptor was derived from a male donor with early-stage non-small cell lung cancer. This specimen was lung tumor tissue, taken at surgery. The CDR3 coding sequence is TGCGCCAGCAGCCAGGGCCCGAGGAGGAAGGACACTGAAGCTTTCTTT. This translates into CASSQGPRRKDTEAFF.